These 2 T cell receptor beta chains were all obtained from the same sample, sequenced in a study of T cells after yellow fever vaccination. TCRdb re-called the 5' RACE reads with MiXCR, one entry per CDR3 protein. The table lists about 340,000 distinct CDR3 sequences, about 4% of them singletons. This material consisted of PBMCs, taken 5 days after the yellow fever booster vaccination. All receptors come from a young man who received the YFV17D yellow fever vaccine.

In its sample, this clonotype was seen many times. The CDR3 loop is CSANEGLAGAGDTQYF. The CDR3 DNA reads TGCAGTGCTAATGAGGGACTAGCGGGGGCCGGAGATACGCAGTATTTT. The J gene is TRBJ2-3, the V gene TRBV20-1, with 14 bases fitting TRBD2. Germline V gene sequence: CDR1 DFQATT, CDR2 SNEGSKA (reference sequence). J was trimmed by 5 bases and V by 4 bases; bases with no gene match: 8. The CDR3 extends over 16 amino acids.

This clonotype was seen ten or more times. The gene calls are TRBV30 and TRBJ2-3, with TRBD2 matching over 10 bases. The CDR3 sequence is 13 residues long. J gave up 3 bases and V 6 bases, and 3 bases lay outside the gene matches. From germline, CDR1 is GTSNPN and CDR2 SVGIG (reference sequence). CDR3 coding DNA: TGTGCCTGCAAGACTAGCGGGACAGATACGCAGTATTTT. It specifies CACKTSGTDTQYF. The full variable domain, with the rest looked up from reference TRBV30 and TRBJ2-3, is SQTIHQWPATLVQPVGSPLSLECTVEGTSNPNLYWYRQAAGRGLQLLFYSVGIGQISSEVPQNLSASRPQDRQFILSSKKLLLSDSGFYLCACKTSGTDTQYFGPGTRLTVL.